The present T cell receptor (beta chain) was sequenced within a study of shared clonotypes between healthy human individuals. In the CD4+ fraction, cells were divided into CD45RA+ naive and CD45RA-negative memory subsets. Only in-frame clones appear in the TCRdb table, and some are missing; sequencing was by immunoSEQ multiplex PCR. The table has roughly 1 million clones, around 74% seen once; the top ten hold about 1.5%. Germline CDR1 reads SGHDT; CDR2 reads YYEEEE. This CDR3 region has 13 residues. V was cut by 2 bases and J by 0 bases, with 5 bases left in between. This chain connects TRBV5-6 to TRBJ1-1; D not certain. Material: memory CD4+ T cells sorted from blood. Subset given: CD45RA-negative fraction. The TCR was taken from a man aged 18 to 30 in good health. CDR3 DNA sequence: TGTGCCAGCAGCTTACCAGTGAACACTGAAGCTTTCTTT. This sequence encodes CASSLPVNTEAFF. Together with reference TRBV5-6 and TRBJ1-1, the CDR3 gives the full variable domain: DAGVTQSPTHLIKTRGQQVTLRCSPKSGHDTVSWYQQALGQGPQFIFQYYEEEERQRGNFPDRFSGHQFPNYSSELNVNALLLGDSALYLCASSLPVNTEAFFGQGTRLTVV.